These 27 T cell receptor beta chains were all obtained from the same sample, sequenced in a study of blood T cells in healthy people across ages. Alongside a J-beta primer mix, a sample-barcoded 5' primer served in a second PCR lasting roughly 6 to 11 cycles. Each CDR3 protein gets one entry after TCRdb re-called the 5' RACE reads with MiXCR. The sample records about 1,400,000 distinct CDR3 sequences, roughly 45% being singletons. Sequencing was carried out using blood. The receptors stem from a woman aged 18-30 years in good health.

This clonotype has at least ten counts. This chain joins TRBV12-3 or TRBV12-4 and TRBJ1-1; tentatively, D is TRBD1 (5 bases). V was shortened by 3 bases and J by 13 bases, with 15 bases between the two germline ends. This CDR3 region has 12 residues. CDR3 loop: CASSFEPNGGFF. The CDR3 DNA reads as TGTGCCAGCAGTTTTGAGCCGAACGGGGGTTTCTTT.

In the case of this clonotype: One end of the junction fails to match germline, which may point to a read error. The J gene is TRBJ2-1, the V gene TRBV5-6; D unclear. The CDR3 loop spans 15 amino acids. Germline assignment: CDR1 SGHDT and CDR2 YYEEEE. The CDR3 loop is CAGSPPRTRYNEQFF. The CDR3 DNA is TGTGCCGGCAGCCCGCCCCGGACCCGCTACAATGAGCAGTTCTTC.

The V call is TRBV12-3 or TRBV12-4, the J call TRBJ2-2, with 10 bases matching TRBD2. The CDR3 extends over 16 amino acids. V lost 4 bases, J lost 10 bases, and 12 bases stayed unmatched. The CDR3 sequence is CASSSRAKAGGQELFF. DNA for the CDR3: TGTGCCAGCAGTTCTAGAGCGAAAGCGGGGGGGCAGGAGCTGTTTTTT.

There are a few counts of this clonotype. The V and J genes are TRBV5-1 and TRBJ2-7; 10 bases match TRBD2. Trimming cost V 3 bases and J 2 bases; bases outside gene matches: 8. The CDR3 is made up of 16 amino acids. Germline V lookup: CDR1 SGHRS, CDR2 YFSETQ. The CDR3: CASSSLAGASTYEQYF. The CDR3 DNA reads as TGCGCCAGCAGCTCCCTAGCGGGGGCCTCCACCTACGAGCAGTACTTC.

This clonotype came up a few times. This sequence joins TRBV20-1 and TRBJ1-1; 11 nucleotides agree with TRBD1. From germline, CDR1 is DFQATT and CDR2 SNEGSKA (reference sequence). The J segment lost 5 bases and the V segment lost 6 bases, leaving 8 bases of the junction unmatched. CDR3 length: 14 amino acids. CDR3: CSALSGQGVTEAFF. CDR3 sequence (DNA): TGCAGTGCCCTCTCGGGACAGGGGGTAACTGAAGCTTTCTTT.

The chain carries TRBV5-1 and TRBJ2-1, with TRBD2 identical over 7 bases. The CDR3 is made up of 13 amino acids. The ends lost 0 bases at V and 10 bases at J; junction bases unmatched: 4. CDR1 SGHRS and CDR2 YFSETQ come from the germline V gene. The CDR3 protein is CASSLDRGGEQFF. The CDR3 region has the DNA TGCGCCAGCAGCTTGGATCGGGGAGGGGAGCAGTTCTTC.

The chain carries TRBV19 and TRBJ2-7; D not resolved. CDR1 and CDR2 (germline): LNHDA, SQIVND (reference sequence). This CDR3 has 12 amino acids. V was pared by 3 bases and J by 7 bases, with 10 bases between. CDR3 coding DNA: TGTGCCAGTAGTATTGGCGATTTGGAGCAGTACTTC. Its translation is CASSIGDLEQYF. Together with reference TRBV19 and TRBJ2-7, the CDR3 gives the full variable domain: DGGITQSPKYLFRKEGQNVTLSCEQNLNHDAMYWYRQDPGQGLRLIYYSQIVNDFQKGDIAEGYSVSREKKESFPLTVTSAQKNPTAFYLCASSIGDLEQYFGPGTRLTVT.

The chain employs TRBV28 and TRBJ2-7, with D perhaps matching TRBD1 or TRBD2 (5 bases each). CDR1 is MDHEN, CDR2 SYDVKM, per germline. V was shortened by 6 bases and J by 4 bases, with 28 bases between the two germline ends. The CDR3 sequence is 18 residues long. CDR3 DNA sequence: TGTGCCAGCAGCCCCGCCACGGGGCAGGGCATCGTTAATTACGAGCAGTACTTC. Translating gives CASSPATGQGIVNYEQYF. Combining the CDR3 with reference TRBV28 and TRBJ2-7 gives the whole variable domain DVKVTQSSRYLVKRTGEKVFLECVQDMDHENMFWYRQDPGLGLRLIYFSYDVKMKEKGDIPEGYSVSREKKERFSLILESASTNQTSMYLCASSPATGQGIVNYEQYFGPGTRLTVT.

V usage is TRBV12-3 or TRBV12-4 and J usage is TRBJ1-1; TRBD1 is a possible D gene (5 bases). This CDR3 is built from 14 residues. Trimming cost V 1 base and J 4 bases, with 10 bases left between them. The CDR3 DNA reads as TGTGCCAGCAGTTTAGAAGGGGTTATCACTGAAGCTTTCTTT. It encodes CASSLEGVITEAFF.

The J gene is TRBJ2-3, the V gene TRBV19; TRBD2 matches at 7 bases. V shed 3 bases and J 6 bases; nucleotides not matched to a gene: 9. Germline loops: CDR1 LNHDA, CDR2 SQIVND (reference sequence). CDR3 size: 15 residues. The CDR3, as DNA: TGTGCCAGTAGTATGTATGCGGGAGAAAGTGATACGCAGTATTTT. Translating gives CASSMYAGESDTQYF. The full variable domain, in which reference TRBV19 and TRBJ2-3 provide the parts outside the CDR3, is DGGITQSPKYLFRKEGQNVTLSCEQNLNHDAMYWYRQDPGQGLRLIYYSQIVNDFQKGDIAEGYSVSREKKESFPLTVTSAQKNPTAFYLCASSMYAGESDTQYFGPGTRLTVL.

A few counts support this clonotype. The chain recombines TRBV6-4 with TRBJ1-2, with D possibly matching TRBD1 (5 bases). The CDR3 runs to 13 residues. V lost 3 bases and J 7 bases, leaving 12 bases between the germline ends. The germline V gene has CDR1 MRHNA and CDR2 SNTAGT. The CDR3 DNA reads TGTGCCAGCAGTGAATTTCAGGGTGGTGGCTACACCTTC. It translates to CASSEFQGGGYTF.

The chain has TRBV27 and TRBJ2-6, with D tentatively TRBD1 (5 bases). This CDR3 has 16 amino acids. Germline CDR1 is MNHEY and CDR2 is SMNVEV (reference sequence). Trimming took off 5 bases at V and 0 bases at J, with 11 bases between the two ends. The DNA for the CDR3 is TGTGCCAGCAGTATGCGACAGTCCTCTGGGGCCAACGTCCTGACTTTC. It encodes CASSMRQSSGANVLTF.

In its sample, this clonotype was seen once. The junction departs from the called germline gene at one end, perhaps through a read error. The chain uses TRBV7-9 and TRBJ1-2; no firm D call. CDR3 length: 11 residues. Germline V lookup: CDR1 SEHNR, CDR2 FQNEAQ (reference sequence). CDR3 sequence reads: CASSPFPGHTF. CDR3 DNA: TGTGCCAGCAGCCCCTTCCCTGGCCACACCTTC.

V usage is TRBV7-2 and J usage is TRBJ1-2; the match to TRBD1 covers 8 bases. Germline loops: CDR1 SGHTA, CDR2 FQGNSA. With V trimmed by 3 bases and J by 6 bases, 6 bases remained unmatched. This CDR3 spans 14 amino acids. For the CDR3, the DNA is TGTGCCAGCAGCTTGGACAGGGAAATTAATGGCTACACCTTC. Translated, it gives CASSLDREINGYTF.

This chain links TRBV6-2 or TRBV6-3 with TRBJ2-7; 13 bases fit TRBD2. Germline V gene lookup returns CDR1 MNHEY and CDR2 SVGEGT. V lost 6 bases, J lost 2 bases, and 4 bases stayed unmatched. The CDR3 is 15 residues long. Written as DNA, the CDR3 is TGTGCCAGCAGGCCGACTAGCGGGGGGCCCTACGAGCAGTACTTC. The encoded protein is CASRPTSGGPYEQYF.

CDR3 sequence reads: CASSYATGQGVSGNTIYF. CDR3 DNA: TGTGCCAGCAGTTACGCCACGGGACAGGGGGTTTCTGGAAACACCATATATTTT. This chain connects TRBV6-5 to TRBJ1-3, with TRBD1 identical over 11 bases. Trimming at V came to 2 bases and at J to 1 base, leaving 7 bases not matched to a gene. Germline V gene data show CDR1 as MNHEY and CDR2 as SVGAGI. The CDR3 spans 18 residues.

In DNA, the CDR3 is TGTGCCAGCAGCTCTTTCTACAATGAGCAGTACTTC. Its protein product is CASSSFYNEQYF. This rearrangement joins TRBV3-1 to TRBJ2-1; no reliable D call. The J call could be wrong; TRBJ2-7 is a better fit for the DNA end. This CDR3 is 12 amino acids long. Germline loops: CDR1 LGHDT, CDR2 YNNKEL (reference sequence).

V is TRBV20-1 and J is TRBJ2-1; the match to TRBD2 covers 10 bases. Gene TRBJ2-7 matches the end of the DNA better, so the J call may be wrong. This CDR3 has 17 residues. Germline values: CDR1 DFQATT, CDR2 SNEGSKA (reference sequence). The CDR3 reads CSARDPGTSVVYNEQYF. The CDR3, as DNA: TGCAGTGCTAGAGATCCCGGGACTAGCGTCGTCTACAATGAGCAGTACTTC.

CDR3 DNA sequence: TGCGCCAGCAGCCATACTAGCGGGAGGGCCTACAATGAGCAGTTCTTC. It encodes CASSHTSGRAYNEQFF. The J gene is TRBJ2-1, the V gene TRBV5-1; 13 positions match TRBD2. CDR1 is SGHRS and CDR2 is YFSETQ in the germline V gene. This CDR3 contains 16 residues. V trimming: 4 bases; J trimming: 2 bases; junction bases outside the gene matches: 3.

The J gene is TRBJ2-5, the V gene TRBV5-1; possibly TRBD1 or TRBD2 for D (5 bases each). There are 15 residues in the CDR3. The germline V gene encodes CDR1 SGHRS and CDR2 YFSETQ. Trimming pared 0 bases from V and 4 bases from J, leaving 13 bases between. The CDR3 DNA reads TGCGCCAGCAGCTTGGAGGGGTACGGGACAGAGACCCAGTACTTC. Translating gives CASSLEGYGTETQYF.

In its sample, this clonotype was seen a few times. The rearrangement joins TRBV20-1 to TRBJ2-3, with D perhaps matching TRBD2 (6 bases). The CDR3 totals 15 residues. Germline V gives CDR1 DFQATT, CDR2 SNEGSKA (reference sequence). V lost 5 bases and J lost 0, with 15 bases in between. The CDR3 DNA reads TGCAGTGCTCGGGACTGGCAGGATAGCACAGATACGCAGTATTTT. It yields the protein CSARDWQDSTDTQYF.

This chain links TRBV2 with TRBJ2-3; TRBD2 aligns across 10 bases. V lost 8 bases to trimming and J lost 8 bases; unmatched junction nucleotides: 7. This CDR3 has 13 residues. Germline CDR1 is SNHLY and CDR2 is FYNNEI. This chain's CDR3 is CASGLAGVSTQYF. In DNA form, the CDR3 reads TGTGCCAGCGGGCTAGCGGGAGTCTCTACGCAGTATTTT.

This clonotype showed up just a few times. V is TRBV9 and J is TRBJ2-1; D gene ambiguous. This CDR3 is 13 amino acids long. The germline V gene has CDR1 SGDLS and CDR2 YYNGEE. V was pared by 1 base and J by 10 bases, with 12 bases between. Written as DNA, the CDR3 is TGTGCCAGCAGCGTAACACGCTTGGAGGAGCAGTTCTTC. It encodes CASSVTRLEEQFF.

Worth noting for this clonotype: A read error may be the cause here, since a much bigger clone is one base away. The rearrangement links TRBV25-1 to TRBJ2-1; the D gene is possibly TRBD1 (6 bases). Germline V lookup: CDR1 MGHDK, CDR2 SYGVNS. The CDR3 consists of 13 residues. CDR3: CANSPLGANEQFF. The CDR3 DNA reads as TGTGCCAACAGTCCTCTGGGGGCCAATGAGCAGTTCTTC.

As concerns this clonotype: A much larger clone lies a single base off, so this may be a read error. CDR3 coding DNA: TGCAGTACCCCTGTCGGGGGGGACTACGAGCAGTACTTC. Translated: CSTPVGGDYEQYF. The rearrangement links TRBV20-1 to TRBJ2-7, with 8 bases aligning to TRBD2. V was pared by 8 bases and J by 3 bases, with 9 bases of the junction left unmatched. Germline values: CDR1 DFQATT, CDR2 SNEGSKA (reference sequence). This CDR3 comprises 13 residues.

Worth noting for this clonotype: At one boundary the junction diverges from the germline segment, which might be a read error. The rearrangement joins TRBV10-3 to TRBJ2-7; D gene ambiguous. Germline V CDR1 and CDR2: ENHRY, SYGVKD. CDR3 size: 14 residues. The CDR3 DNA reads as TGTGCCATCAGTGACAGAACAAGCTCCGACGAGCAGTACTTC. Residues: CAISDRTSSDEQYF.

The sample holds a few counts of this clonotype. The genes are TRBV20-1 and TRBJ2-1; tentative D call: TRBD1 (5 bases). CDR1 is DFQATT, CDR2 SNEGSKA, per germline (reference sequence). The CDR3 runs to 12 residues. V shed 2 bases and J shed 4 bases, with 6 bases lying between them. Written as DNA, the CDR3 is TGCAGTGCTAGAAGACAGTACAATGAGCAGTTCTTC. Protein: CSARRQYNEQFF.